These 32 T cell receptor beta chains were all obtained from the same sample, sequenced in a study of T cells in Graves' hyperthyroidism and ophthalmopathy. TCR beta CDR3 sequences were amplified from RNA transcripts. In the first-round RT-PCR of the TCR CDR3, the HTBI primer set was used. TCRdb itself ran the multiplex PCR reads through MiXCR, one entry per CDR3 protein. The sample has 450,000 to 650,000 distinct CDR3 sequences, roughly 20% seen once. Material: blood. The receptor source for this set is a young man with Graves' hyperthyroidism.

This clonotype showed up many times. This rearrangement joins TRBV28 to TRBJ1-1, with 8 positions matching TRBD1. Germline V CDR1 and CDR2: MDHEN, SYDVKM. The CDR3 contains 14 residues. Trimming took 7 bases from V and 4 from J; bases not matched to a gene: 8. This CDR3 reads CASTLTGEGTEAFF. Here the CDR3 DNA reads TGTGCCAGCACCTTGACAGGGGAGGGCACTGAAGCTTTCTTT.

This clonotype was counted ten times or more. A much larger clone differs from this one at a single base, so this may be a read error. The rearrangement joins TRBV6-1 to TRBJ2-4; 10 positions match TRBD2. From germline, CDR1 is MNHNS and CDR2 SASEGT. The CDR3 runs 15 residues. Written as DNA, the CDR3 is TGTGCCAGCAGTGGGGGAACTAGCGGGGAAAACATTAAGTACTTC. Translating gives CASSGGTSGENIKYF.

This clonotype occurred many times. J is TRBJ1-2 and V is TRBV6-1; 7 nucleotides agree with TRBD1. Germline CDR1 and CDR2: MNHNS and SASEGT. The CDR3 runs 16 residues. V dropped 0 bases and J dropped 5; count of bases not matched to a gene: 9. The CDR3 spells CASSEALRQGGYGYTF. The CDR3 DNA is TGTGCCAGCAGTGAAGCTCTTAGACAGGGTGGATATGGCTACACCTTC.

This clonotype was seen only a few times. The chain uses TRBV6-5 and TRBJ1-6; D is unresolved. CDR1 and CDR2 from the germline V gene are MNHEY and SVGAGI. CDR3 length equals 16 residues. V was cut by 0 bases and J by 10 bases, with 16 bases left in between. The CDR3 spells CASSYSAIIIGSPLHF. Written as DNA, the CDR3 is TGTGCCAGCAGTTACTCGGCCATTATTATCGGATCACCCCTCCACTTT.

This clonotype has a count of ten or more. V usage is TRBV6-5 and J usage is TRBJ1-3; D gene unclear. Germline V CDR1 and CDR2: MNHEY, SVGAGI. V was clipped by 7 bases and J by 8 bases, with 6 bases between them. CDR3 size: 10 residues. The CDR3, as DNA: TGTGCCAGCATGGATGACACCATATATTTT. Translating it yields CASMDDTIYF.

This clonotype was detected many times. The rearrangement links TRBV6-1 to TRBJ1-5; the match to TRBD1 covers 8 bases. This CDR3 contains 16 residues. Trimming cost V 5 bases and J 0 bases; bases outside gene matches: 6. Germline lookup yields CDR1 MNHNS and CDR2 SASEGT. The CDR3 DNA sequence: TGTGCCAGCAGTCCCCTGACAGGGGTTAGCAATCAGCCCCAGCATTTT. It is translated as CASSPLTGVSNQPQHF.

The genes are TRBV7-9 and TRBJ2-5; D unclear. The germline CDR1 and CDR2 sequences are SEHNR and FQNEAQ (reference sequence). Trimming removed 1 base from V and 5 bases from J, with 17 bases in between. This CDR3 is 16 amino acids long. The CDR3 nucleotides are TGTGCCAGCAGCTTAGGATCGGGCGGTCCTGGGGAGACCCAGTACTTC. Translating gives CASSLGSGGPGETQYF.

This clonotype has a count of ten or more. The CDR3 DNA sequence: TGTGCCAGCAGTGTCACAAGACAGGCCGGCTACACCTTC. Translating it yields CASSVTRQAGYTF. The chain links TRBV28 to TRBJ1-2; D might be TRBD1 (6 bases). Germline CDR1 MDHEN, CDR2 SYDVKM. V dropped 5 bases and J dropped 8 bases, with 15 bases sitting between them. This CDR3 has 13 amino acids.

This clonotype showed up many times. The V gene is TRBV7-8, the J gene TRBJ1-2; the match to TRBD1 covers 7 bases. Germline assignment: CDR1 SGHVS and CDR2 FQNEAQ. The CDR3 sequence is 14 residues long. The trim removed 1 base at V and 4 bases at J, leaving 3 bases unmatched. CDR3 loop: CASSLVRDSYGYTF. The CDR3 DNA reads TGTGCCAGCAGCTTAGTCCGGGACAGCTATGGCTACACCTTC.

J is TRBJ1-5 and V is TRBV6-2 or TRBV6-3, with D perhaps matching TRBD1 (5 bases). The germline V gene has CDR1 MNHEY and CDR2 SVGEGT. Trimming removed 7 bases from V and 1 base from J, with 11 bases in between. This CDR3 is 14 amino acids long. This CDR3 is CASTGGKSNQPQHF. The DNA for the CDR3 is TGTGCCAGCACGGGGGGGAAGAGCAATCAGCCCCAGCATTTT.

This clonotype has a count of ten or more. The V call is TRBV6-2 or TRBV6-3, the J call TRBJ1-5, with a possible D match to TRBD1 (6 bases). CDR3 length: 13 residues. V shed 9 bases and J shed 3 bases, with 12 bases lying between them. Germline-derived CDR1 and CDR2 are MNHEY and SVGEGT. This chain's CDR3 is CASRTVYNQPQHF. The CDR3, as DNA: TGTGCCAGTAGGACAGTCTACAATCAGCCCCAGCATTTT.

This clonotype was detected many times. V usage is TRBV20-1 and J usage is TRBJ1-2; no clear D. Germline CDR1 is DFQATT and CDR2 is SNEGSKA (reference sequence). This CDR3 spans 12 amino acids. Trimming pared 6 bases from V and 8 bases from J, leaving 16 bases between. CDR3 sequence: CSASDGRRGYTF. The CDR3 region has the DNA TGCAGTGCCTCCGACGGGCGGAGAGGCTACACCTTC.

About this clonotype: Germline is not matched at one junction end, which may reflect a read error. The CDR3 loop reads CASSVGDRTRTGAFF. The CDR3 DNA sequence: TGTGCCAGCAGTGTAGGGGACAGGACCCGCACTGGAGCTTTCTTT. The chain has TRBV12-3 or TRBV12-4 and TRBJ2-2, with 8 nucleotides matching TRBD1. The DNA matches TRBJ1-1 better at its end, which makes the J call doubtful. The CDR3 runs to 15 residues.

This clonotype was picked up many times. The rearrangement links TRBV2 to TRBJ2-5, with 7 bases lining up with TRBD1. From germline, CDR1 is SNHLY and CDR2 FYNNEI. Trimming removed 6 bases from V and 5 bases from J; junction bases left unmatched: 3. This CDR3 has 12 residues. This CDR3 is CASRKGAETQYF. For the CDR3, the DNA is TGTGCCAGCAGGAAGGGGGCGGAGACCCAGTACTTC.

This clonotype was recorded at least ten times. The chain combines TRBV6-5 with TRBJ1-2, with D unresolved. Germline CDR1 reads MNHEY; CDR2 reads SVGAGI. This CDR3 region has 12 residues. V was clipped by 4 bases and J by 4 bases, with 7 bases between them. CDR3 sequence: CASSFDLYGYTF. CDR3 sequence (DNA): TGTGCCAGCAGTTTCGACCTCTATGGCTACACCTTC.

In this sample, this clonotype turned up many times. V usage is TRBV7-8 and J usage is TRBJ2-5, with D possibly TRBD1 on 5 matching bases. V was trimmed by 1 base and J by 7 bases, leaving 13 bases between them. Germline V gene data show CDR1 as SGHVS and CDR2 as FQNEAQ. The CDR3 runs 14 residues. The CDR3 bases are TGTGCCAGCAGCTTAGGACAGCTGGTTGGGACCCAGTACTTC. Amino acid sequence: CASSLGQLVGTQYF.

The table lists this clonotype with many counts. The chain recombines TRBV27 with TRBJ2-5; D is possibly TRBD1 (5 bases). Trimming cost V 3 bases and J 5 bases, with 10 bases left between them. CDR1 and CDR2 (germline): MNHEY, SMNVEV (reference sequence). CDR3 length: 13 amino acids. The CDR3 DNA is TGTGCCAGCAGTTTGTCAGGGTGGGAGACCCAGTACTTC. This translates into CASSLSGWETQYF.

This clonotype was seen at least ten times. The chain recombines TRBV7-9 with TRBJ2-7, with D possibly being TRBD2 (5 bases). This CDR3 spans 14 amino acids. Germline V gene data show CDR1 as SEHNR and CDR2 as FQNEAQ (reference sequence). Deletions cut 5 bases from V and 2 bases from J, with 13 bases between. The DNA of the CDR3 is TGTGCCAGCAGCCCCCTAGCTAATCCCTACGAGCAGTACTTC. Encoded protein: CASSPLANPYEQYF.

The chain links TRBV11-3 to TRBJ2-7; 8 bases are shared with TRBD2. The CDR3 length is 15 residues. From germline, CDR1 is SGHNT and CDR2 YENEEA. V lost 5 bases and J lost 2; bases outside the gene matches: 8. The CDR3 loop is CASSPTSGATYEQYF. CDR3 nucleotides: TGTGCCAGCAGCCCAACTAGCGGCGCCACCTACGAGCAGTACTTC.

To note about this clonotype: The junction and the germline gene differ at one end; a read error may be behind it. The chain uses TRBV6-1 and TRBJ2-2; no reliable D call. Germline V gives CDR1 MNHNS, CDR2 SASEGT. This CDR3 has 13 amino acids. The CDR3: CASSVKFTDPLLF. The CDR3 DNA reads as TGTGCCAGCAGCGTAAAATTCACGGATCCTCTGTTGTTT.

Ten or more counts support this clonotype. The chain combines TRBV12-3 or TRBV12-4 with TRBJ2-5, with TRBD2 matching 7 bases. This CDR3 is 14 amino acids long. V lost 2 bases and J lost 0; bases outside the gene matches: 0. This CDR3 reads CASSLSGNQETQYF. The CDR3 bases are TGTGCCAGCAGTTTAAGCGGGAACCAAGAGACCCAGTACTTC.

This clonotype was picked up many times. The chain has TRBV20-1 and TRBJ1-2; no clear D. The V end was cut by 6 bases, the J end by 7 bases, with 18 bases between. Per germline, CDR1 DFQATT and CDR2 SNEGSKA (reference sequence). The CDR3 is 13 residues long. Here the CDR3 reads CSAERFLGSGYTF. The CDR3 bases are TGCAGTGCGGAGAGGTTCTTGGGTTCTGGCTACACCTTC.

In its sample, this clonotype was seen many times. V usage is TRBV5-5 and J usage is TRBJ2-7; possibly TRBD1 or TRBD2 for D (5 bases each). Per germline, CDR1 SGHKS and CDR2 YYEKEE (reference sequence). The CDR3 loop spans 13 amino acids. V lost 3 bases to trimming and J lost 2 bases, with 9 bases between them. The CDR3 region has the DNA TGTGCCAGCAGCTGGGACGGACCCTACGAGCAGTACTTC. The encoded protein is CASSWDGPYEQYF.

This clonotype has a count of ten or more. The genes are TRBV20-1 and TRBJ1-1, with D unclear. Trimming removed 0 bases from V and 1 base from J, with 3 bases in between. CDR1 is DFQATT and CDR2 is SNEGSKA in the germline V gene (reference sequence). The CDR3 sequence is 12 residues long. The DNA for the CDR3 is TGCAGTGCTAGAGAAGAGAACACTGAAGCTTTCTTT. Protein: CSAREENTEAFF.

This clonotype was detected many times. This chain connects TRBV29-1 to TRBJ1-1; no firm D call. The CDR3 length is 12 residues. Trimming took off 7 bases at V and 1 base at J, with 10 bases between the two ends. CDR1 and CDR2 (germline): SQVTM, ANQGSEA. The CDR3 is CSAEWANTEAFF. CDR3 coding DNA: TGCAGCGCGGAATGGGCGAACACTGAAGCTTTCTTT.

This clonotype was seen many times. This sequence joins TRBV6-5 and TRBJ1-2, with 8 bases fitting TRBD1. The CDR3 is 14 residues long. V lost 5 bases and J lost 6; bases outside the gene matches: 8. Germline V gives CDR1 MNHEY, CDR2 SVGAGI. Here the CDR3 reads CASSPGPGGHGYTF. The CDR3 DNA reads as TGTGCCAGCAGTCCAGGACCAGGGGGCCATGGCTACACCTTC.

The table lists this clonotype with many counts. The chain uses TRBV12-5 and TRBJ2-2, with D possibly being TRBD2 (6 bases). Germline V lookup: CDR1 LGHNT, CDR2 FRNRAP. The CDR3 covers 13 residues. Trimming removed 4 bases at V and 5 bases at J, with 8 bases between. CDR3 protein: CASGSGGTGELFF. As DNA, the CDR3 is TGTGCTAGTGGTTCTGGGGGGACCGGGGAGCTGTTTTTT.

The table lists this clonotype with many counts. For the CDR3, the DNA is TGCGCCAGCAGCGGACAGGGCTACCAAGAGACCCAGTACTTC. Translated: CASSGQGYQETQYF. V is TRBV5-1 and J is TRBJ2-5; 8 bases fit TRBD1. The CDR3 covers 14 residues. V lost 4 bases to trimming and J lost 0 bases; unmatched junction nucleotides: 2. Looked up from germline, CDR1 is SGHRS and CDR2 is YFSETQ.

This chain connects TRBV7-9 to TRBJ1-1; a weak D match, TRBD1 (5 bases). CDR3 size: 11 residues. Germline values: CDR1 SEHNR, CDR2 FQNEAQ (reference sequence). V shed 10 bases and J shed 4 bases, with 10 bases lying between them. The CDR3 DNA follows: TGTGCCACCTTCGGGGGCACTGAAGCTTTCTTT. Protein product: CATFGGTEAFF.

In its sample, this clonotype was seen a few times. This rearrangement joins TRBV2 to TRBJ2-5; no firm D call. Per the germline V gene, CDR1 is SNHLY and CDR2 is FYNNEI. Trimming pared 10 bases from V and 5 bases from J, leaving 17 bases between. The CDR3 runs to 13 residues. The CDR3: CANSQSVYETQYF. The CDR3 DNA reads as TGTGCCAACTCACAGAGCGTATACGAGACCCAGTACTTC.

The table lists this clonotype with many counts. The rearrangement links TRBV6-5 to TRBJ1-2, with D maybe TRBD1 (6 bases). CDR1 and CDR2 from the germline V gene are MNHEY and SVGAGI. Trimming left V 4 bases short and J 6 bases short, with 12 bases between. The CDR3 spans 13 residues. In DNA, the CDR3 is TGTGCCAGCAGTTCTTGGGGGCTGAATGGCTACACCTTC. As protein: CASSSWGLNGYTF.

Concerning this clonotype: A single base separates this from a much larger clone, so it may be a read error. The conserved final phenylalanine or tryptophan is absent from the CDR3, which likely points to a read error. The chain links TRBV5-1 to TRBJ1-3, with D uncertain. Trimming left V 0 bases short and J 1 base short, with 14 bases between. This CDR3 has 17 residues. Germline V CDR1 and CDR2: SGHRS, YFSETQ. The CDR3 loop is CASSLAGQTRSGNTIYV. CDR3 nucleotides: TGCGCCAGCAGCTTGGCCGGTCAGACTCGTTCTGGAAACACCATATATGTT.